Ten or more counts support the clone carrying this T cell receptor (beta chain). No antigen is known for it. The data derive from a study of identical twins. Overall study findings and caveats: Out-of-frame alpha sequences that twins shared showed excess low generation probability. Surplus twin overlap in beta out-of-frame sequences was less pronounced.

Through template switching, a universal primer site was introduced, and the cDNA contained unique molecular identifiers. TCRdb re-called the 5' RACE reads through MiXCR, storing one row per CDR3 protein. Found here are 1.5 million to 2 million distinct CDR3 sequences, roughly a third of them singletons; the top ten hold roughly 0.3%. Germline CDR1 PRHDT, CDR2 FYEKMQ (reference sequence). The V gene lost 0 bases and the J gene lost 2 bases, with 7 bases spanning the gap. The CDR3 totals 14 residues. The sequence came from a newborn girl in good health. The chain uses TRBV13 and TRBJ1-2; D ambiguous. The material sequenced was cord blood. As DNA, the CDR3 is TGTGCCAGCAGCTTAGGCCCTGAAAACTATGGCTACACCTTC. It is translated as CASSLGPENYGYTF.